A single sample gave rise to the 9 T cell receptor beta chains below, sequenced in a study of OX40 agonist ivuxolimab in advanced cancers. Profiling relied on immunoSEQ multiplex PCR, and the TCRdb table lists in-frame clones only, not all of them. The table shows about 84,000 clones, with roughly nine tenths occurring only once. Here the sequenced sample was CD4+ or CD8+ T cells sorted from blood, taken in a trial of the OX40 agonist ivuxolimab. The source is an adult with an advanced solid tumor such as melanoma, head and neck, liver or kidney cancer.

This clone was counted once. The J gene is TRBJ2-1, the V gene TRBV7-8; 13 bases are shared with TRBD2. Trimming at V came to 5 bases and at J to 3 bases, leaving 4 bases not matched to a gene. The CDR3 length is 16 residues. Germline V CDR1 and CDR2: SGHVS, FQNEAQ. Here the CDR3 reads CASSRWTSGSYNEQFF. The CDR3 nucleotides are TGTGCCAGCAGCCGATGGACTAGCGGGAGCTACAATGAGCAGTTCTTC.

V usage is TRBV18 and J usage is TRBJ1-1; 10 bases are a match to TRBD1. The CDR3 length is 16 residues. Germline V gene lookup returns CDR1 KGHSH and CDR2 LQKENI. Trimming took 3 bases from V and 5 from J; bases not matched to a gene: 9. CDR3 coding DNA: TGTGCCAGCTCACCGACGAGGACAGGGGGAGTTACTGAAGCTTTCTTT. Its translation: CASSPTRTGGVTEAFF.

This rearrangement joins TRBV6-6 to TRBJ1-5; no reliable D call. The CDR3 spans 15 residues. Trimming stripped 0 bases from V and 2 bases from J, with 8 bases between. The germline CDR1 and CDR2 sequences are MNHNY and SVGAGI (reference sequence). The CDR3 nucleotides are TGTGCCAGCAGTTACTCTCGGACTGGCAATCAGCCCCAGCATTTT. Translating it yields CASSYSRTGNQPQHF.

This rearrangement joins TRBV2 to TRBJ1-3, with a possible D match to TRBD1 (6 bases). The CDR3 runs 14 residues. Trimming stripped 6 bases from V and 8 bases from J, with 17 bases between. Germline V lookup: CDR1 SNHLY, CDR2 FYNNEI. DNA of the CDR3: TGTGCCAGCAGGGCAAGCCAGGGGCAGGACACCATATATTTT. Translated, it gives CASRASQGQDTIYF. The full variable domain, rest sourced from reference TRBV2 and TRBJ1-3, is EPEVTQTPSHQVTQMGQEVILRCVPISNHLYFYWYRQILGQKVEFLVSFYNNEISEKSEIFDDQFSVERPDGSNFTLKIRSTKLEDSAMYFCASRASQGQDTIYFGEGSWLTVV.

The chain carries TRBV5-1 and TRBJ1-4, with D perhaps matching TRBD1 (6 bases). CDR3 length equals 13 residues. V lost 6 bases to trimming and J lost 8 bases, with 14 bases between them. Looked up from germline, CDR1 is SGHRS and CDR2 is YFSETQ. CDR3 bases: TGCGCCAGCACCCCTTCAGGGGAAGAAAAACTGTTTTTT. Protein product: CASTPSGEEKLFF.

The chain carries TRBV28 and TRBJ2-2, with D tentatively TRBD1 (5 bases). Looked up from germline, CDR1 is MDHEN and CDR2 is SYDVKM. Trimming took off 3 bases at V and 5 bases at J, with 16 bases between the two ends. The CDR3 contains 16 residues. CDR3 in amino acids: CASSLLQAGGTGELFF. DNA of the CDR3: TGTGCCAGCAGTTTGTTACAGGCAGGTGGGACCGGGGAGCTGTTTTTT.

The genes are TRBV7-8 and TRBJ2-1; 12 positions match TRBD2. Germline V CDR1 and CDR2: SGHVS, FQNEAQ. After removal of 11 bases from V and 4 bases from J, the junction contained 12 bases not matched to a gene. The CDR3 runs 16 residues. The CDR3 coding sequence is TGTGCCGAAGGGACTAGCGGGCCGGGCCAATACAATGAGCAGTTCTTC. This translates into CAEGTSGPGQYNEQFF.

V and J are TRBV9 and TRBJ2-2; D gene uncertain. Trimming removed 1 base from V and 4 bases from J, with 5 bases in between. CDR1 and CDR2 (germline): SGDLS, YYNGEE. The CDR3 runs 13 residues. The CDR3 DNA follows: TGTGCCAGCAGCGTAACCATCACCGGGGAGCTGTTTTTT. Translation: CASSVTITGELFF. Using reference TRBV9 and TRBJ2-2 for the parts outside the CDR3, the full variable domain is DSGVTQTPKHLITATGQRVTLRCSPRSGDLSVYWYQQSLDQGLQFLIQYYNGEERAKGNILERFSAQQFPDLHSELNLSSLELGDSALYFCASSVTITGELFFGEGSRLTVL.

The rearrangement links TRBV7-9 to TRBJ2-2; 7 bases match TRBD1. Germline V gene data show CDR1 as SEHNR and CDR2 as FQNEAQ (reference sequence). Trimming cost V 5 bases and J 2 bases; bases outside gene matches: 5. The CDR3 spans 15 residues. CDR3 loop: CASSPRTGNTGELFF. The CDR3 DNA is TGTGCCAGCAGCCCGAGGACAGGCAACACCGGGGAGCTGTTTTTT. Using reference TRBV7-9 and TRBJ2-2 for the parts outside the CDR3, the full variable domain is DTGVSQNPRHKITKRGQNVTFRCDPISEHNRLYWYRQTLGQGPEFLTYFQNEAQLEKSRLLSDRFSAERPKGSFSTLEIQRTEQGDSAMYLCASSPRTGNTGELFFGEGSRLTVL.